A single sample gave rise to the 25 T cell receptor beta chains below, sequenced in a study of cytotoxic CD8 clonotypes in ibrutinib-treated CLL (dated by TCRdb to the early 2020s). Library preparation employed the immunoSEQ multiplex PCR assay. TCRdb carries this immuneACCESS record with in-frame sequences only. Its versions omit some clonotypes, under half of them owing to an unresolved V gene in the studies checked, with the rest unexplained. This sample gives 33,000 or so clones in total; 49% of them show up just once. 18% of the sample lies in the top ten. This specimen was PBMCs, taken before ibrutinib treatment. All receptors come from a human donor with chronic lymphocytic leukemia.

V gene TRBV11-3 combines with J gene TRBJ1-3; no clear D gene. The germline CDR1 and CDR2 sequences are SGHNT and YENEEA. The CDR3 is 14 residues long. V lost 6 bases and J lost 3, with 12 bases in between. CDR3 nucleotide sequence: TGTGCCAGCAGTTCAAACAGTGATGGAAACACCATATATTTT. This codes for CASSSNSDGNTIYF.

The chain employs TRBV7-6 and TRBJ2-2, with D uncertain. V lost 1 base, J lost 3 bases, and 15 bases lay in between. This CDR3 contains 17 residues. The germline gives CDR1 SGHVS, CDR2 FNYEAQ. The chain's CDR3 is CASSLGPDGAYTGELFF. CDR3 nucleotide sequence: TGTGCCAGCAGCTTAGGGCCGGACGGAGCTTACACCGGGGAGCTGTTTTTT.

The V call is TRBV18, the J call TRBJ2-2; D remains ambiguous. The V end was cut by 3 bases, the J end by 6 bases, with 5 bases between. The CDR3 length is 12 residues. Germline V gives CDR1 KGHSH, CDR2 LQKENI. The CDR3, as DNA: TGTGCCAGCTCACCGAGCCCCGGGGAGCTGTTTTTT. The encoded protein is CASSPSPGELFF.

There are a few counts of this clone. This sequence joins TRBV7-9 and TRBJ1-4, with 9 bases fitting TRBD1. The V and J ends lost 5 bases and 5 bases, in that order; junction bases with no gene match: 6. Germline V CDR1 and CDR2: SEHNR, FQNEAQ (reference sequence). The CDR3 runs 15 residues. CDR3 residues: CASSQAGTGNEKLFF. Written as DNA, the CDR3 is TGTGCCAGCAGCCAAGCCGGGACAGGGAATGAAAAACTGTTTTTT.

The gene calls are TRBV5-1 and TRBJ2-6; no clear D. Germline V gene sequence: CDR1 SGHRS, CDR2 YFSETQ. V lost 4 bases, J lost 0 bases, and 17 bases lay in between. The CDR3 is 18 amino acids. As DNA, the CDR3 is TGCGCCAGCAGCCTCCTTAAGACCGGAGCCTCTGGGGCCAACGTCCTGACTTTC. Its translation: CASSLLKTGASGANVLTF.

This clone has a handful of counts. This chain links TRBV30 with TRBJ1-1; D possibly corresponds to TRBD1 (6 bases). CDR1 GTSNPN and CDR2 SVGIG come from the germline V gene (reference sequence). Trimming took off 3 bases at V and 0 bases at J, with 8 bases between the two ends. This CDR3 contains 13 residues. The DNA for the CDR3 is TGTGCCTGGAGAGGACAGATGAACACTGAAGCTTTCTTT. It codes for CAWRGQMNTEAFF.

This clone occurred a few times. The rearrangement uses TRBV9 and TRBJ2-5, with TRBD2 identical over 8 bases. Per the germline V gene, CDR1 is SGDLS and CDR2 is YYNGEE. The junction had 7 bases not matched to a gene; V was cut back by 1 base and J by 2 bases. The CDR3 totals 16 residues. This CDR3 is CASSVLGTRVQETQYF. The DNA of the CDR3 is TGTGCCAGCAGCGTATTGGGGACTAGAGTTCAAGAGACCCAGTACTTC. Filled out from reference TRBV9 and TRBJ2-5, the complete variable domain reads DSGVTQTPKHLITATGQRVTLRCSPRSGDLSVYWYQQSLDQGLQFLIQYYNGEERAKGNILERFSAQQFPDLHSELNLSSLELGDSALYFCASSVLGTRVQETQYFGPGTRLLVL.

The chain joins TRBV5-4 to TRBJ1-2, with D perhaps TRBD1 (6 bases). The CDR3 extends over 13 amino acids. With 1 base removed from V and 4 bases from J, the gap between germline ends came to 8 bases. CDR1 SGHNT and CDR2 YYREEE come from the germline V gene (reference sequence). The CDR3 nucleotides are TGTGCCAGCAGCTTGTTACAGGGCTATGGCTACACCTTC. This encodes CASSLLQGYGYTF.

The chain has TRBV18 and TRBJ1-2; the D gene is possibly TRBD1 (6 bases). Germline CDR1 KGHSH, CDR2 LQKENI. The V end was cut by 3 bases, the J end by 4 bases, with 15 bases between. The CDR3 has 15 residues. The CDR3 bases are TGTGCCAGCTCACCCAACAGGGACTCGGGCTATGGCTACACCTTC. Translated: CASSPNRDSGYGYTF.

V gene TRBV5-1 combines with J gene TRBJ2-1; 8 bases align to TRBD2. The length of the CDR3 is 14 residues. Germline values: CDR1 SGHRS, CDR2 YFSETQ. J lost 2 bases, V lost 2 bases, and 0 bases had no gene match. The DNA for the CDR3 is TGCGCCAGCAGCTTTAGCGGGGCCTACAATGAGCAGTTCTTC. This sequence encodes CASSFSGAYNEQFF.

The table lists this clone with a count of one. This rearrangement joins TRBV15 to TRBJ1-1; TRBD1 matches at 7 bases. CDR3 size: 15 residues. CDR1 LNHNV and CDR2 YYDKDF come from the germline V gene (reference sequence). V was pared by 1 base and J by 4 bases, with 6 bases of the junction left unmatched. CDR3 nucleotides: TGTGCCACCAGCAGAGGTTGGAACAGGGGCACTGAAGCTTTCTTT. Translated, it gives CATSRGWNRGTEAFF.

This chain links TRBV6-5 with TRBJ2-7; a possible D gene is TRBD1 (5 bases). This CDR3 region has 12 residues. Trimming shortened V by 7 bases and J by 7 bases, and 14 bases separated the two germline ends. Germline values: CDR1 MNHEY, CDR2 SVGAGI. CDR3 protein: CASTGTGREQYF. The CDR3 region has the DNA TGTGCCAGCACCGGCACAGGTCGGGAGCAGTACTTC.

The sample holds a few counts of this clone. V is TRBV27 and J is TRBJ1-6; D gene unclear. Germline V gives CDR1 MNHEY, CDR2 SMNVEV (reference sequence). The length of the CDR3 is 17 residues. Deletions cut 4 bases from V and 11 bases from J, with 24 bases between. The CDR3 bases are TGTGCCAGCAGTTCCTTATTCCCAGGCGGCAAATCTCCACCCCTCCACTTT. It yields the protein CASSSLFPGGKSPPLHF.

The CDR3 is CASCSGQPNTEAFF. CDR3 nucleotides: TGTGCCAGCTGCTCGGGACAACCAAACACTGAAGCTTTCTTT. The V and J genes are TRBV9 and TRBJ1-1; possibly TRBD1 for D (6 bases). CDR1 and CDR2 (germline): SGDLS, YYNGEE. The CDR3 extends over 14 amino acids. The germline V and J ends were trimmed by 7 bases and 2 bases, with 15 bases remaining between them.

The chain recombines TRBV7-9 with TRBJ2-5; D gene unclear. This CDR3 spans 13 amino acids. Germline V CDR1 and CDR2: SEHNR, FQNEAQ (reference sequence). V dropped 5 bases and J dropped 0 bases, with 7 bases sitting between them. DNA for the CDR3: TGTGCCAGCAGCGGAGTGAACCAAGAGACCCAGTACTTC. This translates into CASSGVNQETQYF.

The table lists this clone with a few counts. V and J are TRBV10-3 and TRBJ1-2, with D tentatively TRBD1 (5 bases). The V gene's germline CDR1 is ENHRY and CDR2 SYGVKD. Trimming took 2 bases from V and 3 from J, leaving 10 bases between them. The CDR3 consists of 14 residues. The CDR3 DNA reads TGTGCCATCAGTGAGGGGGCGCGGTACTATGGCTACACCTTC. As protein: CAISEGARYYGYTF.

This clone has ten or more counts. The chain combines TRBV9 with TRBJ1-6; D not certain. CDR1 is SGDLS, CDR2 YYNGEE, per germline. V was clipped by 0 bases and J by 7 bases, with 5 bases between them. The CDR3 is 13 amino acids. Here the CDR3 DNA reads TGTGCCAGCAGCGTAGTCTGGAATTCACCCCTCCACTTT. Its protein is CASSVVWNSPLHF.

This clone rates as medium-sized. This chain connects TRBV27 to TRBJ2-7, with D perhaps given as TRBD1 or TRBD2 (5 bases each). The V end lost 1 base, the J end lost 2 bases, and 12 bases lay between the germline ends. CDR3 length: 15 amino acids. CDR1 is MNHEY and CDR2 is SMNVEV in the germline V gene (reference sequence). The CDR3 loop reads CASSLYSEGPYEQYF. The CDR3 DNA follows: TGTGCCAGCAGTTTATACTCCGAGGGGCCCTACGAGCAGTACTTC.

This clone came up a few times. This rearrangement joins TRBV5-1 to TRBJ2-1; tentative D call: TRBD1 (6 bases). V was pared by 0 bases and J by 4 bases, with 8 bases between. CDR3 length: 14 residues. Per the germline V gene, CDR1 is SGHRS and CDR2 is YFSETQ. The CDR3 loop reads CASSLDQGYNEQFF. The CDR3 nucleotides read TGCGCCAGCAGCTTGGACCAGGGGTACAATGAGCAGTTCTTC.

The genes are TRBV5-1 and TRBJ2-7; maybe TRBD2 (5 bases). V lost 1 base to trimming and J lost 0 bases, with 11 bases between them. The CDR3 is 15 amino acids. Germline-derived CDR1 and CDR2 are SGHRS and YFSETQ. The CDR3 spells CASSLREKSSYEQYF. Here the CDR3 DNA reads TGCGCCAGCAGCTTGAGGGAGAAGAGCTCCTACGAGCAGTACTTC. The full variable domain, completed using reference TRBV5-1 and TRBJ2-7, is KAGVTQTPRYLIKTRGQQVTLSCSPISGHRSVSWYQQTPGQGLQFLFEYFSETQRNKGNFPGRFSGRQFSNSRSEMNVSTLELGDSALYLCASSLREKSSYEQYFGPGTRLTVT.

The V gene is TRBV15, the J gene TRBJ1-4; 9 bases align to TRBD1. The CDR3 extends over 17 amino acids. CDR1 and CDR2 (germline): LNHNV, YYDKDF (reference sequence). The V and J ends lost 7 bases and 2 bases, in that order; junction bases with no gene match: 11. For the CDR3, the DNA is TGTGCCACCAAACTTCTAGAACAGGGGGCGACTAATGAAAAACTGTTTTTT. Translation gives CATKLLEQGATNEKLFF. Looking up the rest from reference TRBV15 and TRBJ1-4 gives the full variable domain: DAMVIQNPRYQVTQFGKPVTLSCSQTLNHNVMYWYQQKSSQAPKLLFHYYDKDFNNEADTPDNFQSRRPNTSFCFLDIRSPGLGDTAMYLCATKLLEQGATNEKLFFGSGTQLSVL.

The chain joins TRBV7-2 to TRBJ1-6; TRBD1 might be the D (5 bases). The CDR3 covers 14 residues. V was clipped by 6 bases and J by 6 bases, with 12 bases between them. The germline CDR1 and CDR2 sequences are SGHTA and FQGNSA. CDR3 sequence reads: CASSLGPGNSPLHF. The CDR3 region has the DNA TGTGCCAGCAGTTTGGGGCCCGGTAATTCACCCCTCCACTTT.

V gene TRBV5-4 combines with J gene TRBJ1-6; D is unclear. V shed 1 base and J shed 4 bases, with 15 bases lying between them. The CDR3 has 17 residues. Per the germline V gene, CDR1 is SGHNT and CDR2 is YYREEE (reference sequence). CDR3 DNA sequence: TGTGCCAGCAGCTTGAATCCGGGGTTCGAGTATAATTCACCCCTCCACTTT. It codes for CASSLNPGFEYNSPLHF.

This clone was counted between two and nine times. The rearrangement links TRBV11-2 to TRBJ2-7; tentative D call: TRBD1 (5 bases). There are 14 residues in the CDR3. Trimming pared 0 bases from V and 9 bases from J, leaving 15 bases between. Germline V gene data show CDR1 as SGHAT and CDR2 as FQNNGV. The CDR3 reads CASSLDPGWVGQYF. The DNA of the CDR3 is TGTGCCAGCAGCTTAGATCCAGGGTGGGTGGGGCAGTACTTC.

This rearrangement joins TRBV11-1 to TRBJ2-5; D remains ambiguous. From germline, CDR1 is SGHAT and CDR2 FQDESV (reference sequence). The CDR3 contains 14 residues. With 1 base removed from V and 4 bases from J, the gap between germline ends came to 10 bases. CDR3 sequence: CASSLDRSTETQYF. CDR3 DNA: TGTGCCAGCAGCTTAGACCGGAGCACAGAGACCCAGTACTTC.